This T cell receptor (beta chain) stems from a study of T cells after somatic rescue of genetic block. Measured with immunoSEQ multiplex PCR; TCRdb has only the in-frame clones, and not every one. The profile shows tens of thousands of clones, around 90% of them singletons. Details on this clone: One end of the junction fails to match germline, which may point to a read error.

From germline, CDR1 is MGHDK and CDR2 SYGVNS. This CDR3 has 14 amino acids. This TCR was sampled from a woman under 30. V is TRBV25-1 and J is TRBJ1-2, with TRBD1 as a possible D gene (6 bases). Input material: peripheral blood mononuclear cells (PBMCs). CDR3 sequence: CATSGQRANYGYTF. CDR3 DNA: TGTGCCACCAGTGGACAGCGAGCTAACTATGGCTACACCTTC.